The rows below give T cell receptor beta chains drawn from one sample of a study of shared clonotypes between healthy human individuals. Generated by immunoSEQ multiplex PCR, the TCRdb table keeps only in-frame clones and is missing some. The sample holds more than 1.2 million clones, approximately 98.5% seen once. Sequenced material: naive CD4+ T cells sorted from blood. The receptors originated from a man aged 25-45 years in good health. Both conserved end residues are part of each CDR3. The D gene is left open where the match is weak. Only some rows state a clone size, as once, few, many or a class for expanded clones.

DNA,CDR3,size,V,J,D,length
TGTGCCAGCAGCGTAGGCGCGGAACCCTACAATGAGCAGTTCTTC,CASSVGAEPYNEQFF,-,TRBV9,TRBJ2-1,-,15
TGCGCCAGCAGCCAAGTACCTGGGGCGGATGGCTACACCTTC,CASSQVPGADGYTF,-,TRBV4-3,TRBJ1-2,-,14
TGTGCCAGCCACAAGGAGGGGAGAGGAGGCGAGCAGTACTTC,CASHKEGRGGEQYF,-,TRBV2,TRBJ2-7,-,14
TGTGCCAGTAGTCCCAGGACAGGTTTAGGAGGCAATCAGCCCCAGCATTTT,CASSPRTGLGGNQPQHF,-,TRBV19,TRBJ1-5,TRBD1,17
TGTGCCAGCAGCCGCGACGGGTTCTCTGGAAACACCATATATTTT,CASSRDGFSGNTIYF,-,TRBV27,TRBJ1-3,-,15
TGTGCCAGCAGCTTAGTCGGTAGCGGGAGTCCGGATACGCAGTATTTT,CASSLVGSGSPDTQYF,-,TRBV7-2,TRBJ2-3,TRBD2,16
TGTGCCAGCAGCCTACCGGTGAGGACTACGGAGCAGTTCTTC,CASSLPVRTTEQFF,-,TRBV2,TRBJ2-1,-,14
TGCAGCGTTAAGCGACACAGCTCCTACGAGCAGTACTTC,CSVKRHSSYEQYF,-,TRBV29-1,TRBJ2-7,-,13
TGTGCCAGCAGCTTAGCGGCGTTCTCTCAGGAGACCCAGTACTTC,CASSLAAFSQETQYF,-,TRBV7-6,TRBJ2-5,-,15
TGCAGCGTTGCTACAGGGCCCTACGAGCAGTACTTC,CSVATGPYEQYF,-,TRBV29-1,TRBJ2-7,-,12
TGCGCCAGCAGCTTGGGGTCCAGGGGTGCTGAAGCTTTCTTT,CASSLGSRGAEAFF,-,TRBV5-1,TRBJ1-1,-,14
TGTGCCAGCAGTGACTTACCAGCCCAAATAAACCAGCATTTT,CASSDLPAQINQHF,-,TRBV2,TRBJ1-5,-,14
TGTGCCAGCAGCTTCAAGGGTCAGGGGCTTGGCTACGAGCAGTACTTC,CASSFKGQGLGYEQYF,-,TRBV5-6,TRBJ2-7,-,16
TGTGCCAGCAGTTACTCGGCCGCTACTAACTATGGCTACACCTTC,CASSYSAATNYGYTF,-,TRBV6-5,TRBJ1-2,-,15
TGTGCCAGCAGCTTGGGGCTTATGGGGCGCGGGAGCTCCTACAATGAGCAGTTCTTC,CASSLGLMGRGSSYNEQFF,-,TRBV5-5,TRBJ2-1,TRBD2,19
TGTGCCAGCAGTTTCCGGGAGGGGTCCTACGAGCAGTACTTC,CASSFREGSYEQYF,-,TRBV27,TRBJ2-7,TRBD2,14
TGCGCCAGCAGCCAAGCGGCCGGGACAGGGCTCTATGAAAAACTGTTTTTT,CASSQAAGTGLYEKLFF,-,TRBV4-1,TRBJ1-4,TRBD1,17
TGCGCCAGCAGCCAAGAATGGGTCTCCTTC,CASSQEWVSF,-,TRBV5-1,TRBJ1-2,-,10
TGTGCCAGCAGTACCGACTCCGGGGGTGACCAGCCCCAGCATTTT,CASSTDSGGDQPQHF,-,TRBV2,TRBJ1-5,-,15
TGTGCCAGCAGCTTATTAGGACAGGGATACAATGAGCAGTTCTTC,CASSLLGQGYNEQFF,-,TRBV7-3,TRBJ2-1,TRBD1,15
TGCAGTGCTGGTCAACATCAGCCCCAGCATTTT,CSAGQHQPQHF,-,TRBV20-1,TRBJ1-5,-,11
TGTGCCAGCAGCGTGACAGGGAGCAATCAGCCCCAGCATTTT,CASSVTGSNQPQHF,-,TRBV9,TRBJ1-5,TRBD1,14
TGTGCCAGCAGTAACCACAGGGAAATGAACACTGAAGCTTTCTTT,CASSNHREMNTEAFF,-,TRBV7-9,TRBJ1-1,-,15
TGTGCCAGCAGCGATCCCTATAGCAATCAGCCCCAGCATTTT,CASSDPYSNQPQHF,-,TRBV5-5,TRBJ1-5,-,14
TGTGCCAGCAGCTTATCCCGGGCAGGGGGCGGCGAGCAGTACTTC,CASSLSRAGGGEQYF,-,TRBV7-2,TRBJ2-7,TRBD1,15
TGTGCCAGCAGCATTGATCCGCAGGACGAGCAGTACTTC,CASSIDPQDEQYF,-,TRBV13,TRBJ2-7,-,13
TGTGCCAGTTCCCGACTAGCGGGACCCGGGGAGCTGTTTTTT,CASSRLAGPGELFF,-,TRBV5-4,TRBJ2-2,TRBD2,14
TGTGCCTGGAGTGCACAGGGGGCAATGACTATCTATGGCTACACCTTC,CAWSAQGAMTIYGYTF,once,TRBV30,TRBJ1-2,TRBD1,16
TGTGCCATCAGTGCTCATATCGGCCCAGGACCCTACGAGCAGTACTTC,CAISAHIGPGPYEQYF,-,TRBV10-3,TRBJ2-7,-,16
TGTGCCAGCAGCCTGGACGGATACAATGAGCAGTTCTTC,CASSLDGYNEQFF,-,TRBV7-2,TRBJ2-1,-,13
TGTGCCAGCAGCCTTTCGGATGAGCAGTTCTTC,CASSLSDEQFF,-,TRBV14,TRBJ2-1,-,11
TGCGCCAGCAATAGCGGAACTAGCACAGATACGCAGTATTTT,CASNSGTSTDTQYF,-,TRBV5-1,TRBJ2-3,-,14
TGTGCCAGCAGTCGGGACGGTACTAACATTCAGTACTTC,CASSRDGTNIQYF,few,TRBV27,TRBJ2-4,-,13
TGTGCCAGCAGCAAAGTTAGAGCCCAGGGGATTCGACGTCAGCCCCAGCATTTT,CASSKVRAQGIRRQPQHF,-,TRBV21-1,TRBJ1-5,-,18
TGTGCCAGCAGCTTAGCGGAGACAGGGTTGTACGAGCAGTACTTC,CASSLAETGLYEQYF,-,TRBV7-8,TRBJ2-7,TRBD1,15
TGTGCCAGTAGTCGGGGGCGGGAGACCCAGTACTTC,CASSRGRETQYF,-,TRBV19,TRBJ2-5,-,12
TGCAGCGTTGAATTAACGGGGGCAAGGGATACGCAGTATTTT,CSVELTGARDTQYF,-,TRBV29-1,TRBJ2-3,-,14
TGCGCCAGCAGCCCAGGGACGGGGACTAGCGGGGCAGATACGCAGTATTTT,CASSPGTGTSGADTQYF,-,TRBV5-1,TRBJ2-3,TRBD2,17
TGTGCCAGCAGCTTGATTGGTTCAAACGGTGGCGCTTTCTTT,CASSLIGSNGGAFF,-,TRBV5-4,TRBJ1-1,-,14
TGCAGCGGAGGATCGGGACTAGCGGAGACCCAGTACTTC,CSGGSGLAETQYF,-,TRBV29-1,TRBJ2-5,TRBD2,13
TGTGCCAGCTCAGCGGCGGGACTCCACGACTATGGCTACACCTTC,CASSAAGLHDYGYTF,-,TRBV18,TRBJ1-2,-,15
TGTGCCAGCAGTTACCAGGGCACAGATACGCAGTATTTT,CASSYQGTDTQYF,-,TRBV6-6,TRBJ2-3,-,13
TGTGCCAGCAAAGTAGAGGGAATCAACTACGAGCAGTACTTC,CASKVEGINYEQYF,-,TRBV2,TRBJ2-7,-,14
TGCGCCAGCAGCTCGGGACTCAGAGAGACCCAGTACTTC,CASSSGLRETQYF,-,TRBV5-1,TRBJ2-5,-,13
TGTGCCAGCAGCTCGATAGAGGGGAGCTCCTACAATGAGCAGTTCTTC,CASSSIEGSSYNEQFF,-,TRBV9,TRBJ2-1,-,16
TGTGCCAGCAGCTTGGAGGGGACTAGATACAATGAGCAGTTCTTC,CASSLEGTRYNEQFF,-,TRBV5-5,TRBJ2-1,TRBD2,15
TGTGCCAGCAGTTATGGCTTTTCAACCCAGTACTTC,CASSYGFSTQYF,-,TRBV6-5,TRBJ2-5,-,12
TGCAGCGCAACTACCTTGGCAGGGGGCACCGGGGAGCTGTTTTTT,CSATTLAGGTGELFF,-,TRBV29-1,TRBJ2-2,TRBD1,15
TGTGCCAGCAGCCCAGAGCGGGAGGGGAGGAATGAGCAGTTCTTC,CASSPEREGRNEQFF,-,TRBV7-9,TRBJ2-1,TRBD2,15
TGCGCCAGCAGGAACGACAGGGTATCCTACAATGAGCAGTTCTTC,CASRNDRVSYNEQFF,-,TRBV5-1,TRBJ2-1,TRBD1,15
TGTGCCAGCAGTACCCCCAGACAGGGGTTAGCGTGGGAGCAGTACTTC,CASSTPRQGLAWEQYF,-,TRBV6-6,TRBJ2-7,TRBD1,16
TGTGCCAGTAGTATAACCGCGCGGAGAGAAGCTTTCTTT,CASSITARREAFF,-,TRBV19,TRBJ1-1,-,13
TGTGCCAGCAGGACTTTCAGGGGTAACCATCAAGAGACCCAGTACTTC,CASRTFRGNHQETQYF,-,TRBV5-5,TRBJ2-5,-,16
TGTGCCAGCAGGACGACAGCGGACCTTAACACCGGGGAGCTGTTTTTT,CASRTTADLNTGELFF,-,TRBV6-6,TRBJ2-2,-,16
TGTGCCACCAGCAGCGACAGGGGAAGCAATCAGCCCCAGCATTTT,CATSSDRGSNQPQHF,once,TRBV15,TRBJ1-5,TRBD1,15
TGTGCCAGCAGTGATTTAACGGGTTCCAGGGAGACCCAGTACTTC,CASSDLTGSRETQYF,-,TRBV6-1,TRBJ2-5,-,15
TGTGCCAGCAGCTTAGTGCTTAGTGGCAGGGGTCTTAAACGCCAAGAGACCCAGTACTTC,CASSLVLSGRGLKRQETQYF,-,TRBV7-6,TRBJ2-5,-,20
TGCAGCGTTGAGCGGGGACAGAATGAGCAGTTCTTC,CSVERGQNEQFF,-,TRBV29-1,TRBJ2-1,-,12
TGTGCCAGCAGTCCTAGAGGCGGGGAGCTGTTTTTT,CASSPRGGELFF,-,TRBV7-8,TRBJ2-2,-,12
TGTGCCAGCAGCCGACTGACAGGGCCCGCGAGCTACGAGCAGTACTTC,CASSRLTGPASYEQYF,-,TRBV7-2,TRBJ2-7,TRBD1,16